A single sample is the source of the 22 T cell receptor beta chains below, sequenced in a study of blood T cell repertoires in COVID-19. Some clones are missing from TCRdb's copy, which holds only in-frame ones; the method was immunoSEQ multiplex PCR. The sample holds fewer than 400,000 clones; about 85% are singletons and the top ten take about 1.9%. The specimen sequenced was PBMCs or T cells enriched from blood (not recorded which). These receptors were obtained from a woman aged 30 to 39 who had been exposed to COVID-19.

This clone was seen once. This rearrangement joins TRBV29-1 to TRBJ2-1; a possible D gene is TRBD2 (5 bases). Germline values: CDR1 SQVTM, CDR2 ANQGSEA. The CDR3 has 11 amino acids. The CDR3 spells CSFPRVGEQFF. CDR3 DNA sequence: TGCAGTTTCCCGAGGGTCGGTGAGCAGTTCTTC.

This chain links TRBV6-5 with TRBJ2-1; unclear D gene. The CDR3 is 13 amino acids. Germline CDR1 MNHEY, CDR2 SVGAGI. Trimming shortened V by 1 base and J by 4 bases, and 5 bases separated the two germline ends. DNA of the CDR3: TGTGCCAGCAGTTACTACGGTTACAATGAGCAGTTCTTC. Translation: CASSYYGYNEQFF.

The J gene is TRBJ2-1, the V gene TRBV5-1; TRBD1 is a possible D gene (6 bases). This CDR3 has 13 amino acids. Germline V lookup: CDR1 SGHRS, CDR2 YFSETQ. The V gene lost 3 bases and the J gene lost 7 bases, with 11 bases spanning the gap. The DNA for the CDR3 is TGCGCCAGCAGCTCGCAGGGGCGAAATGAGCAGTTCTTC. Protein product: CASSSQGRNEQFF.

This clone was seen at least ten times. The chain employs TRBV4-2 and TRBJ2-7, with D unclear. The CDR3 has 13 amino acids. Germline V gives CDR1 LGHNA, CDR2 YNFKEQ. Trimming stripped 4 bases from V and 0 bases from J, with 7 bases between. The CDR3 spells CASSRAGSYEQYF. The CDR3, as DNA: TGTGCCAGCAGCCGGGCCGGCTCCTACGAGCAGTACTTC.

The V gene is TRBV24-1, the J gene TRBJ2-3; tentative D call: TRBD1 (6 bases). The V end lost 1 base, the J end lost 6 bases, and 19 bases lay between the germline ends. The CDR3 is 17 residues long. Germline-derived CDR1 and CDR2 are KGHDR and SFDVKD. The CDR3 is CATSDFNRDNEGDTQYF. The CDR3 bases are TGTGCCACCAGTGATTTTAACCGGGACAATGAGGGTGATACGCAGTATTTT.

The chain combines TRBV5-1 with TRBJ2-2; 7 bases are a match to TRBD2. V shed 4 bases, J shed 2 bases, and the junction held 17 bases outside the gene matches. The CDR3 covers 19 residues. Germline CDR1 reads SGHRS; CDR2 reads YFSETQ. CDR3 nucleotide sequence: TGCGCCAGCAGCCCTACCGTCACGGGAGGTTCGGTTAACACCGGGGAGCTGTTTTTT. Translation gives CASSPTVTGGSVNTGELFF.

This chain connects TRBV2 to TRBJ2-1; D may be TRBD2 (6 bases). V shed 7 bases and J shed 6 bases, with 16 bases lying between them. CDR3 length equals 14 residues. Germline V gene sequence: CDR1 SNHLY, CDR2 FYNNEI. DNA for the CDR3: TGTGCCAGCATAGTGGGGGACTCCACCAATGAGCAGTTCTTC. It specifies CASIVGDSTNEQFF.

V is TRBV7-3 and J is TRBJ2-1; TRBD2 matches 8 bases. This CDR3 is 14 amino acids long. Looked up from germline, CDR1 is SGHTA and CDR2 is FQGTGA. With 3 bases clipped from V and 5 bases from J, the junction kept 3 bases outside the gene matches. DNA of the CDR3: TGTGCCAGCAGCTTTGGCGGGGGGAACAATGAGCAGTTCTTC. Translating it yields CASSFGGGNNEQFF.

The chain recombines TRBV3-1 (or the pseudogene TRBV3-2) with TRBJ1-2, with D possibly being TRBD1 (5 bases). Between the trimmed V and J ends, which lost 4 bases and 0 bases, there was a span of 12 bases. The CDR3 is 15 amino acids. CDR1 LGHDT and CDR2 YNNKEL come from the germline V gene (reference sequence). CDR3 nucleotides: TGTGCCAGCAGCCGAAGTTCAGGGACTAACTATGGCTACACCTTC. It encodes CASSRSSGTNYGYTF.

V and J are TRBV10-3 and TRBJ1-5; D gene unclear. V lost 10 bases and J lost 0, with 10 bases in between. Germline CDR1 is ENHRY and CDR2 is SYGVKD. The CDR3 totals 13 residues. The DNA of the CDR3 is TGTGCCACAAGCCAATCTAGCAATCAGCCCCAGCATTTT. Its translation: CATSQSSNQPQHF.

This chain uses TRBV27 with TRBJ2-7; possible D gene TRBD1, 5 bases. V dropped 5 bases and J dropped 7 bases, with 15 bases sitting between them. Germline CDR1 MNHEY, CDR2 SMNVEV (reference sequence). The CDR3 is made up of 13 amino acids. CDR3 in amino acids: CASSPGRVVEQYF. CDR3 bases: TGTGCCAGCAGTCCCGGCAGGGTAGTTGAGCAGTACTTC.

The CDR3 DNA reads TGTGCCAGCAGCTGGGACAGTTTCGCCTCGAACACTGAAGCTTTCTTT. This codes for CASSWDSFASNTEAFF. The V call is TRBV5-4, the J call TRBJ1-1; 7 nucleotides line up with TRBD1. V shed 3 bases and J 1 base; nucleotides not matched to a gene: 9. The CDR3 runs to 16 residues. CDR1 and CDR2 (germline): SGHNT, YYREEE (reference sequence).

V gene TRBV2 combines with J gene TRBJ2-7, with 7 bases aligning to TRBD1. Trimming at V came to 4 bases and at J to 0 bases, leaving 9 bases not matched to a gene. The CDR3 spans 16 residues. Germline assignment: CDR1 SNHLY and CDR2 FYNNEI. CDR3 residues: CASSANSGQLSYEQYF. DNA for the CDR3: TGTGCCAGCAGTGCAAATTCGGGACAGCTCTCCTACGAGCAGTACTTC.

The rearrangement uses TRBV27 and TRBJ2-1, with 11 bases lining up with TRBD2. Germline lookup yields CDR1 MNHEY and CDR2 SMNVEV (reference sequence). V lost 3 bases, J lost 8 bases, and 9 bases stayed unmatched. This CDR3 has 16 residues. CDR3 amino acids: CASSFKALTSGDEQFF. The CDR3 coding sequence is TGTGCCAGCAGTTTTAAAGCTTTGACTAGCGGGGATGAGCAGTTCTTC.

The chain recombines TRBV5-1 with TRBJ1-3; no definite D call. Germline V CDR1 and CDR2: SGHRS, YFSETQ. The V end lost 7 bases, the J end lost 0 bases, and 8 bases lay between the germline ends. The CDR3 is 13 amino acids. Written as DNA, the CDR3 is TGCGCCAGCGGTGAGGGCTCTGGAAACACCATATATTTT. Protein: CASGEGSGNTIYF.

This sequence joins TRBV5-1 and TRBJ2-1; 10 bases are shared with TRBD2. Germline assignment: CDR1 SGHRS and CDR2 YFSETQ. The CDR3 is 13 amino acids. J was trimmed by 9 bases and V by 6 bases; bases with no gene match: 6. The CDR3 nucleotides read TGCGCCAGCAATAAGCGGGAGGGCTCTGAGCAGTTCTTC. It is translated as CASNKREGSEQFF. The full variable domain, its missing parts supplied by reference TRBV5-1 and TRBJ2-1, is KAGVTQTPRYLIKTRGQQVTLSCSPISGHRSVSWYQQTPGQGLQFLFEYFSETQRNKGNFPGRFSGRQFSNSRSEMNVSTLELGDSALYLCASNKREGSEQFFGPGTRLTVL.

The genes are TRBV5-4 and TRBJ2-5, with D perhaps matching TRBD1 (6 bases). The germline V gene encodes CDR1 SGHNT and CDR2 YYREEE (reference sequence). This CDR3 is built from 14 residues. With 1 base removed from V and 3 bases from J, the gap between germline ends came to 10 bases. The CDR3 loop reads CASSLSGQKETQYF. The CDR3 DNA reads as TGTGCCAGCAGCTTGAGTGGACAGAAAGAGACCCAGTACTTC.

The chain couples TRBV30 to TRBJ1-4; D is uncertain. Germline CDR1 is GTSNPN and CDR2 is SVGIG (reference sequence). V was pared by 2 bases and J by 8 bases, with 6 bases between. This CDR3 is built from 11 residues. CDR3 sequence: CAWSIGEKLFF. The CDR3 coding sequence is TGTGCCTGGAGTATCGGGGAAAAACTGTTTTTT.

CDR3 in amino acids: CSVVLGLGYGYTF. Written as DNA, the CDR3 is TGCAGCGTTGTTCTGGGGCTGGGCTATGGCTACACCTTC. The chain has TRBV29-1 and TRBJ1-2; D might be TRBD1 (5 bases). CDR3 length equals 13 residues. Germline values: CDR1 SQVTM, CDR2 ANQGSEA. V dropped 4 bases and J dropped 4 bases, with 13 bases sitting between them.

The V and J genes are TRBV4-3 and TRBJ2-1; 8 nucleotides agree with TRBD1. The CDR3 has 17 residues. The V and J ends lost 0 bases and 7 bases, in that order; junction bases with no gene match: 11. Germline CDR1 reads LGHNA; CDR2 reads YSLEER. CDR3 in amino acids: CASSQEAGQGFRNEQFF. DNA for the CDR3: TGCGCCAGCAGCCAAGAGGCAGGACAGGGCTTCAGGAATGAGCAGTTCTTC.

The rearrangement links TRBV19 to TRBJ1-6; D not resolved. This CDR3 has 15 amino acids. V dropped 7 bases and J dropped 8 bases, with 18 bases sitting between them. Germline V gives CDR1 LNHDA, CDR2 SQIVND (reference sequence). The DNA for the CDR3 is TGTGCCAGTACCGGTTCAGGAGGTGTGGATTCACCCCTCCACTTT. It translates to CASTGSGGVDSPLHF.

In this sample, this clone turned up once. The chain joins TRBV5-5 to TRBJ1-1; no definite D call. CDR3 length equals 16 residues. Germline V gene sequence: CDR1 SGHKS, CDR2 YYEKEE (reference sequence). The ends were cut back, 4 bases at V and 5 bases at J, with 21 bases in the middle. This CDR3 is CASSGMGLSTGTEAFF. The CDR3 nucleotides are TGTGCCAGCAGCGGAATGGGTCTGAGTACGGGGACTGAAGCTTTCTTT.